The 13 T cell receptor beta chains given below trace back to one sample, sequenced in a study of blood T cell repertoires in COVID-19. TCRdb's table, derived via immunoSEQ multiplex PCR, lists solely in-frame clones and lacks some. In the table there are about 260,000 clones, about nine tenths of which are singletons. The material sequenced was peripheral blood. The receptors derive from a woman aged 40 to 55 who had recovered from COVID-19.

The chain recombines TRBV15 with TRBJ1-1; D remains unclear. CDR3 length: 15 amino acids. V was shortened by 5 bases and J by 10 bases, with 23 bases between the two germline ends. The germline CDR1 and CDR2 sequences are LNHNV and YYDKDF (reference sequence). The CDR3 loop reads CATSPGGSYGIPAFF. CDR3 DNA sequence: TGTGCCACCAGCCCGGGAGGTAGCTATGGGATCCCAGCTTTCTTT.

The V and J genes are TRBV5-1 and TRBJ1-1, with D tentatively TRBD1 (6 bases). This CDR3 is 14 amino acids long. Trimming shortened V by 0 bases and J by 4 bases, and 10 bases separated the two germline ends. Looked up from germline, CDR1 is SGHRS and CDR2 is YFSETQ. The CDR3 nucleotides are TGCGCCAGCAGCTTGGGACAGGCGGGCACTGAAGCTTTCTTT. It codes for CASSLGQAGTEAFF.

The chain links TRBV18 to TRBJ2-3, with 8 bases aligning to TRBD1. Trimming cost V 4 bases and J 5 bases; bases outside gene matches: 5. This CDR3 is 14 amino acids long. Germline-derived CDR1 and CDR2 are KGHSH and LQKENI. The CDR3 nucleotides read TGTGCCAGCTCACGGACAGGGCAAGAAGATACGCAGTATTTT. Translation: CASSRTGQEDTQYF.

This clone was counted only a few times. CDR3 nucleotide sequence: TGTGCCAGCAGCTTCGACAGGAACTCTGGAAACACCATATATTTT. This codes for CASSFDRNSGNTIYF. The chain has TRBV5-4 and TRBJ1-3, with a possible D match to TRBD1 (6 bases). Germline V gives CDR1 SGHNT, CDR2 YYREEE (reference sequence). CDR3 length equals 15 residues. V gave up 2 bases and J gave up 0 bases, with 9 bases separating them.

This sequence joins TRBV7-2 and TRBJ1-2; 9 positions match TRBD1. Germline values: CDR1 SGHTA, CDR2 FQGNSA. V lost 1 base and J lost 2; bases outside the gene matches: 2. The CDR3 loop spans 15 amino acids. The chain's CDR3 is CASSLGTGANYGYTF. The CDR3 nucleotides are TGTGCCAGCAGCTTAGGGACAGGGGCCAACTATGGCTACACCTTC.

V is TRBV6-5 and J is TRBJ1-3; TRBD1 might be the D (6 bases). V lost 8 bases and J 4 bases, leaving 15 bases between the germline ends. CDR1 and CDR2 from the germline V gene are MNHEY and SVGAGI. CDR3 size: 14 residues. CDR3 protein: CASAGGLTGNTIYF. As DNA, the CDR3 is TGTGCCAGCGCGGGGGGGCTGACAGGAAACACCATATATTTT.

V usage is TRBV27 and J usage is TRBJ1-6; the D is unclear. Trimming left V 6 bases short and J 0 bases short, with 12 bases between. The CDR3 has 16 amino acids. The germline V gene has CDR1 MNHEY and CDR2 SMNVEV (reference sequence). The CDR3 sequence: CASSHGKSSYNSPLHF. The CDR3 DNA is TGTGCCAGCAGCCACGGGAAGAGCTCCTATAATTCACCCCTCCACTTT.

This clone occurred once. The genes are TRBV30 and TRBJ2-5; D is perhaps TRBD1 (5 bases). Germline CDR1 is GTSNPN and CDR2 is SVGIG (reference sequence). Trimming took off 7 bases at V and 1 base at J, with 19 bases between the two ends. The CDR3 has 15 amino acids. The CDR3 loop reads CAFPDKGAPQETQYF. DNA for the CDR3: TGTGCCTTTCCAGATAAAGGGGCCCCCCAAGAGACCCAGTACTTC.

The V gene is TRBV28, the J gene TRBJ1-4; tentatively, D is TRBD1 (5 bases). The CDR3 sequence is 13 residues long. CDR1 and CDR2 (germline): MDHEN, SYDVKM. Trimming removed 8 bases at V and 5 bases at J, with 12 bases between. CDR3 sequence: CASGWGENEKLFF. The CDR3 DNA reads TGTGCCAGCGGCTGGGGGGAGAATGAAAAACTGTTTTTT.

The chain employs TRBV5-1 and TRBJ1-2; 8 bases are a match to TRBD1. The germline V gene has CDR1 SGHRS and CDR2 YFSETQ. The CDR3 covers 13 residues. V shed 5 bases, J shed 3 bases, and the junction held 3 bases outside the gene matches. CDR3 nucleotide sequence: TGCGCCAGCAGACAGGGGGAGGACTATGGCTACACCTTC. Its translation: CASRQGEDYGYTF.

For the CDR3, the DNA is TGTGCCAGCAGCTACAGGGCTAGCGGGGATCGAGATACGCAGTATTTT. Its translation: CASSYRASGDRDTQYF. The rearrangement uses TRBV6-5 and TRBJ2-3, with TRBD2 matching over 9 bases. Trimming cost V 6 bases and J 5 bases; bases outside gene matches: 12. Germline values: CDR1 MNHEY, CDR2 SVGAGI. This CDR3 comprises 16 residues.

The chain combines TRBV5-1 with TRBJ2-7; tentatively, D is TRBD1 (5 bases). Trimming removed 2 bases at V and 3 bases at J, with 15 bases between. The germline V gene encodes CDR1 SGHRS and CDR2 YFSETQ. This CDR3 is built from 15 residues. The CDR3, as DNA: TGCGCCAGCAGCTTAACGCCCTCAGGGTTCTACGAGCAGTACTTC. It translates to CASSLTPSGFYEQYF.

V is TRBV5-6 and J is TRBJ1-2; D is unclear. Germline CDR1 SGHDT, CDR2 YYEEEE. V was trimmed by 4 bases and J by 1 base, leaving 11 bases between them. This CDR3 is 14 amino acids long. In DNA, the CDR3 is TGTGCCAGCAGCCCTGGGGAGATTAACTATGGCTACACCTTC. This codes for CASSPGEINYGYTF.